Listed here are 16 T cell receptor beta chains from one sample, sequenced in a study of T cells in Graves' hyperthyroidism and ophthalmopathy. RNA transcripts gave rise to amplified TCR beta CDR3 regions. Researchers ran a first-round RT-PCR on the TCR CDR3 using the HTBI primer set. TCRdb recomputed calls from the multiplex PCR reads with MiXCR, one row per CDR3 protein. Among approximately 420,000 distinct CDR3 sequences, approximately 15% were seen once, and the ten largest hold roughly 4.8%. The sample taken for sequencing was blood. The source of these receptors is a woman under 30 with Graves' hyperthyroidism.

To note about this clonotype: The junction differs from germline at one of its ends, possibly a read error. The chain is built from TRBV29-1 and TRBJ2-3; 9 positions agree with TRBD1. This CDR3 region has 15 residues. Looked up from germline, CDR1 is SQVTM and CDR2 is ANQGSEA. The CDR3 DNA sequence: TGCAGCGTTGAAGGGGGGACAGGGACCACAGATACGCGGTATTTT. Translation gives CSVEGGTGTTDTRYF.

This clonotype was observed at least ten times. V usage is TRBV11-2 and J usage is TRBJ2-5, with 10 bases lining up with TRBD2. V trimming: 5 bases; J trimming: 5 bases; junction bases outside the gene matches: 8. CDR3 length equals 15 residues. Germline values: CDR1 SGHAT, CDR2 FQNNGV. The CDR3 loop reads CASSPTSGEWETQYF. The CDR3 DNA follows: TGTGCCAGCAGCCCAACTAGCGGGGAATGGGAGACCCAGTACTTC.

Comments on this clonotype: Since a much larger clone is just one base distant, this may be a read error. The CDR3 carries no conserved terminal phenylalanine or tryptophan, so it likely arises from a read error. The rearrangement joins TRBV3-1 to TRBJ1-2; 9 bases are a match to TRBD1. The CDR3 spans 13 residues. Germline CDR1 is LGHDT and CDR2 is YNNKEL (reference sequence). V shed 4 bases, J shed 8 bases, and the junction held 5 bases outside the gene matches. The CDR3 region is CASSPGTGSGYTL. DNA of the CDR3: TGTGCCAGCAGCCCGGGGACAGGGTCCGGCTACACCCTC.

There are a few counts of this clonotype. This chain uses TRBV12-3 or TRBV12-4 with TRBJ1-5, with D possibly TRBD1 on 6 matching bases. Trimming took 6 bases from V and 6 from J, leaving 12 bases between them. The CDR3 sequence is 13 residues long. The CDR3 here is CASRSGVGQPQHF. The CDR3 coding sequence is TGTGCCAGCAGGTCAGGGGTGGGTCAGCCCCAGCATTTT.

This clonotype came up a few times. The V and J genes are TRBV9 and TRBJ2-3; 11 bases are a match to TRBD2. Germline V gene sequence: CDR1 SGDLS, CDR2 YYNGEE. The CDR3 is 16 residues long. V gave up 3 bases and J gave up 5 bases; unmatched junction bases: 8. Here the CDR3 reads CASSAIAGGPEDTQYF. The CDR3 coding sequence is TGTGCCAGCAGCGCAATAGCGGGAGGGCCGGAAGATACGCAGTATTTT.

This clonotype was recorded at least ten times. CDR3 nucleotide sequence: TGTGCCAGCAGTAACCGCTTATTAAACTATGGCTACACCTTC. Translating gives CASSNRLLNYGYTF. The chain recombines TRBV12-3 or TRBV12-4 with TRBJ1-2, with D unresolved. The CDR3 runs 14 residues. The V end lost 5 bases, the J end lost 2 bases, and 12 bases lay between the germline ends.

In this sample, this clonotype turned up a few times. A much larger clone sits a single nucleotide away, making a read error possible. This sequence joins TRBV27 and TRBJ1-2, with a tentative D call TRBD1 (5 bases). Trimming cost V 2 bases and J 3 bases, with 10 bases left between them. The CDR3 extends over 14 amino acids. The V gene's germline CDR1 is MNHEY and CDR2 SMNVEV (reference sequence). The CDR3 DNA reads TGTGCCAGCAGTTTACGGGGGAGGGACTATGGCTACACCTTC. Its protein is CASSLRGRDYGYTF.

The chain is built from TRBV19 and TRBJ2-3, with D possibly matching TRBD2 (5 bases). Trimming stripped 2 bases from V and 2 bases from J, with 8 bases between. Germline-derived CDR1 and CDR2 are LNHDA and SQIVND (reference sequence). The CDR3 totals 14 residues. CDR3 in DNA: TGTGCCAGTAGTATACAGCGGTCCACAGATACGCAGTATTTT. This sequence encodes CASSIQRSTDTQYF.

Ten or more counts support this clonotype. The rearrangement uses TRBV30 and TRBJ1-1; a possible D gene is TRBD1 (5 bases). CDR1 is GTSNPN, CDR2 SVGIG, per germline (reference sequence). Trimming took 4 bases from V and 6 from J, leaving 21 bases between them. The CDR3 runs to 15 residues. The CDR3 is CAWNVPRRALPEAFF. In DNA, the CDR3 is TGTGCCTGGAATGTACCCCGCAGGGCGCTCCCTGAAGCTTTCTTT. Full variable domain (rest looked up from reference TRBV30 and TRBJ1-1): SQTIHQWPATLVQPVGSPLSLECTVEGTSNPNLYWYRQAAGRGLQLLFYSVGIGQISSEVPQNLSASRPQDRQFILSSKKLLLSDSGFYLCAWNVPRRALPEAFFGQGTRLTVV.

In its sample, this clonotype was seen many times. The rearrangement joins TRBV28 to TRBJ2-1, with D maybe TRBD2 (6 bases). CDR3 size: 14 residues. V was shortened by 3 bases and J by 5 bases, with 11 bases between the two germline ends. Germline V gene data show CDR1 as MDHEN and CDR2 as SYDVKM. In nucleotides, the CDR3 is TGTGCCAGCAGTTTCCAGGGACTTCACAATGAGCAGTTCTTC. Protein sequence: CASSFQGLHNEQFF.

At least ten counts were recorded for this clonotype. V is TRBV28 and J is TRBJ1-5; D is undetermined. CDR1 and CDR2 (germline): MDHEN, SYDVKM. The V end lost 1 base, the J end lost 4 bases, and 8 bases lay between the germline ends. CDR3 length: 14 residues. The CDR3 bases are TGTGCCAGCAGTTTATCCCCCGGGAATCAGCCCCAGCATTTT. Translated, it gives CASSLSPGNQPQHF.

This clonotype appeared many times. The chain employs TRBV7-9 and TRBJ2-1; TRBD2 agrees at 7 bases. Germline assignment: CDR1 SEHNR and CDR2 FQNEAQ (reference sequence). The CDR3 has 13 residues. V was pared by 4 bases and J by 8 bases, with 5 bases of the junction left unmatched. The CDR3 DNA reads as TGTGCCAGCAGCTCGGGGGGTCCGGATGAGCAGTTCTTC. Protein product: CASSSGGPDEQFF.

The sample holds many counts of this clonotype. This rearrangement joins TRBV5-1 to TRBJ2-7; 8 positions agree with TRBD1. CDR1 and CDR2 (germline): SGHRS, YFSETQ. V gave up 5 bases and J gave up 5 bases; unmatched junction bases: 9. The CDR3 loop spans 14 amino acids. CDR3 residues: CASRKTGVVHEQYF. The CDR3, as DNA: TGCGCCAGCAGAAAGACAGGGGTTGTTCACGAGCAGTACTTC.

In this sample, this clonotype turned up a few times. The V call is TRBV2, the J call TRBJ1-2; 7 bases fit TRBD1. Germline V CDR1 and CDR2: SNHLY, FYNNEI. This CDR3 is built from 15 residues. The J segment lost 0 bases and the V segment lost 7 bases, leaving 8 bases of the junction unmatched. The CDR3 sequence: CASTVQTGTNYGYTF. The CDR3 nucleotides are TGTGCCAGCACTGTCCAGACAGGGACTAACTATGGCTACACCTTC. Full variable domain (remainder filled in from reference TRBV2 and TRBJ1-2): EPEVTQTPSHQVTQMGQEVILRCVPISNHLYFYWYRQILGQKVEFLVSFYNNEISEKSEIFDDQFSVERPDGSNFTLKIRSTKLEDSAMYFCASTVQTGTNYGYTFGSGTRLTVV.

This clonotype was picked up a small number of times. The chain combines TRBV9 with TRBJ1-2; no clear D. The germline V gene has CDR1 SGDLS and CDR2 YYNGEE. Deletions cut 4 bases from V and 4 bases from J, with 17 bases between. The CDR3 extends over 15 amino acids. CDR3 nucleotides: TGTGCCAGCAGCCCCAGAAGGGATCACGTCTATGGCTACACCTTC. It codes for CASSPRRDHVYGYTF.

The chain is built from TRBV6-2 or TRBV6-3 and TRBJ2-1, with unresolved D. The CDR3 extends over 15 amino acids. Trimming pared 6 bases from V and 2 bases from J, leaving 14 bases between. Germline V gene lookup returns CDR1 MNHEY and CDR2 SVGEGT. DNA for the CDR3: TGTGCCAGCAGGGAGACGAGGTGGCCCTACAATGAGCAGTTCTTC. Amino acid sequence: CASRETRWPYNEQFF.